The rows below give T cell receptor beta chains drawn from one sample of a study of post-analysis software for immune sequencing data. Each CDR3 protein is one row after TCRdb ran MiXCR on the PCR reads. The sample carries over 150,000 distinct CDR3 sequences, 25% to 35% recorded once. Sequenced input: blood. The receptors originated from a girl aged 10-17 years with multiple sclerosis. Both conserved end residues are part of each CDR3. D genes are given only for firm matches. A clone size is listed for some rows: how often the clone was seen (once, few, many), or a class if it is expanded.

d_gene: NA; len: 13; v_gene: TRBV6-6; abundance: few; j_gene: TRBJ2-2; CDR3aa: CASSRPGTGELFF; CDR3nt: TGTGCCAGCAGCCGACCGGGCACCGGGGAGCTGTTTTTT
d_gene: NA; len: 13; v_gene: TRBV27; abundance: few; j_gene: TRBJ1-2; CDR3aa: CASSSTGLWGYTF; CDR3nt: TGTGCCAGCAGTTCTACAGGGCTGTGGGGCTACACCTTC
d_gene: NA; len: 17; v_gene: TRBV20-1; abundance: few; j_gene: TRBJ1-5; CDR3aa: CSPRVGQAGKSSQPQHF; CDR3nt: TGCAGTCCCCGAGTGGGCCAGGCAGGGAAGAGCAGTCAGCCCCAGCATTTT
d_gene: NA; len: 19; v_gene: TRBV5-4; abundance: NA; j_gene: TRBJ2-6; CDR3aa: CASSLQFRTVVTGANVLTF; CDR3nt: TGTGCCAGCAGCTTGCAATTCCGGACAGTGGTTACTGGGGCCAACGTCCTGACTTTC
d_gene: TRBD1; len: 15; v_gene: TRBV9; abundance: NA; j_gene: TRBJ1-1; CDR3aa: CASSPRQGLGTEAFF; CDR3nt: TGTGCCAGCAGCCCCCGACAGGGATTAGGCACTGAAGCTTTCTTT
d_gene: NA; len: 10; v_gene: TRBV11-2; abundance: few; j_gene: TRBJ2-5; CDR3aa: CASSLGTQYF; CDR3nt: TGTGCCAGCAGCCTCGGGACCCAGTACTTC
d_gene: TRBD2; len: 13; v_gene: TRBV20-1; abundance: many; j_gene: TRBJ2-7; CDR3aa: CSAARTSGVEQYF; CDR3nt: TGCAGTGCCGCTAGGACTAGCGGGGTCGAGCAGTACTTC
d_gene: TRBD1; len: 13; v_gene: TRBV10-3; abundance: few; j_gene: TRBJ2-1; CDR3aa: CAVSGDRYNEQFF; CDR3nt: TGTGCCGTCAGTGGGGACAGGTACAATGAGCAGTTCTTC
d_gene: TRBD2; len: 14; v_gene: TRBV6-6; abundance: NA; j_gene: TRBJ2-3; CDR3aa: CASSWRGGADTQYF; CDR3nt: TGTGCCAGCAGTTGGCGGGGGGGAGCGGATACGCAGTATTTT
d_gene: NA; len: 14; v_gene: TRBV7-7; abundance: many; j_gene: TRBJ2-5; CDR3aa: CASSSVVGQETQYF; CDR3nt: TGTGCCAGCAGCTCGGTGGTGGGGCAAGAGACCCAGTACTTC
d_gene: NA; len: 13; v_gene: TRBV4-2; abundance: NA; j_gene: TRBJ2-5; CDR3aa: CASSQDIAETQYF; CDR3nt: TGTGCCAGCAGCCAAGATATAGCCGAGACCCAGTACTTC